This TCR beta chain was recovered during a study of blood T cell repertoires in COVID-19. Original analysis: Counts of nucleated cells, estimated from reference gene primer amplification, were obtained. Profiling relied on immunoSEQ multiplex PCR, and the TCRdb table lists in-frame clones only, not all of them. That table gives V, J and clone size, and the DNA gave D and trimming. Of 150,000 to 200,000 clones listed, approximately 79% are singletons. The length of the CDR3 is 16 residues. Germline-derived CDR1 and CDR2 are SGHVS and FQNEAQ. Trimming took 5 bases from V and 0 from J, leaving 14 bases between them.

Input material: peripheral blood. The sequence was obtained from an elderly woman with acute or convalescent COVID-19. The V call is TRBV7-8, the J call TRBJ1-5; D not certain. The DNA of the CDR3 is TGTGCCAGCAGCGCCTTCCCGGGGAATAGCAATCAGCCCCAGCATTTT. This codes for CASSAFPGNSNQPQHF.